Listed below are T cell receptor beta chains from one sample, sequenced in a study of human T cells and chemical hapten exposure. TCRdb ran MiXCR on the RACE reads and lists one entry per CDR3 protein. The sample yields about 52,000 distinct CDR3 sequences, around 10% seen once. The source material was whole blood, sampled in connection with sensitization to the hapten diphenylcyclopropenone (DPC). Source of these receptors: a woman aged 40 to 50 with alopecia areata. Some clones in this sample may be carry-over from other donors' samples. The CDR3 runs from the conserved cysteine through the conserved F or W. D genes are given only for firm matches. Size values are once, few and many counts, or a class for expanded clones, and some rows have none.

clone_size,v_call,j_call,cdr3_length,d_call,cdr3_aa,cdr3_nt
few,TRBV5-1,TRBJ1-3,15,-,CASSLALGTGNTIYF,TGCGCCAGCAGCTTGGCTTTGGGCACTGGAAACACCATATATTTT
many,TRBV5-5,TRBJ2-2,17,-,CASSERDRRSNTGELFF,TGTGCCAGCAGCGAAAGGGACCGCCGATCGAACACCGGGGAGCTGTTTTTT
many,TRBV7-6,TRBJ1-4,15,-,CASSLAEGSDRKLFF,TGTGCCAGCAGCTTAGCTGAAGGCAGCGACCGAAAACTGTTTTTT
many,TRBV6-5,TRBJ1-5,14,-,CASSSRPTGQPQHF,TGTGCCAGCAGTTCCAGACCGACCGGTCAGCCCCAGCATTTT
many,TRBV4-3,TRBJ2-2,15,-,CASSQEGRGTGELFF,TGCGCCAGCAGCCAAGAAGGACGGGGCACCGGGGAGCTGTTTTTT
-,TRBV24-1,TRBJ2-3,15,TRBD2,CATSGPAGGSDTQYF,TGTGCCACCAGTGGTCCAGCGGGGGGGTCAGATACGCAGTATTTT
many,TRBV9,TRBJ2-1,15,TRBD1,CASSVAGQGYNEQFF,TGTGCCAGCAGCGTAGCGGGACAGGGGTACAATGAGCAGTTCTTC
many,TRBV20-1,TRBJ2-1,13,-,CSARSPPSAEQFF,TGCAGTGCTAGATCCCCACCCTCAGCTGAGCAGTTCTTC
many,TRBV20-1,TRBJ1-2,13,-,CSALNRAAYGYTF,TGCAGTGCCCTCAACAGGGCCGCTTATGGCTACACCTTC
many,TRBV20-1,TRBJ1-6,17,-,CSASEGGWDSYNSPLHF,TGCAGTGCTAGCGAGGGAGGCTGGGACTCCTATAATTCACCCCTCCACTTT
many,TRBV7-8,TRBJ2-3,16,-,CASSPNAGHSTDTQYF,TGTGCCAGCAGCCCTAACGCGGGACATAGCACAGATACGCAGTATTTT
-,TRBV27,TRBJ2-7,15,-,CASSFVGSPAGEQYF,TGTGCCAGCAGTTTCGTGGGCAGCCCCGCGGGCGAGCAGTACTTC
-,TRBV3-1,TRBJ2-3,16,-,CASSQDFGGSTDTQYF,TGTGCCAGCAGCCAAGATTTTGGCGGGAGCACAGATACGCAGTATTTT
many,TRBV20-1,TRBJ1-1,12,-,CSASRVNTEAFF,TGCAGTGCGTCCCGAGTGAACACTGAAGCTTTCTTT
-,TRBV10-3,TRBJ2-7,12,-,CAIGTASYEQYF,TGTGCCATCGGGACCGCTTCCTACGAGCAGTACTTC
few,TRBV6-2/TRBV6-3,TRBJ2-1,15,TRBD2,CASSYSGTSYNEQFF,TGTGCCAGCAGTTACTCAGGGACTAGCTACAATGAGCAGTTCTTC
-,TRBV7-2,TRBJ2-3,13,-,CASSLYLPDTQYF,TGTGCCAGCAGCTTATACCTGCCAGATACGCAGTATTTT
-,TRBV28,TRBJ1-6,16,-,CASSFPQGGTNSPLHF,TGTGCCAGCAGTTTCCCTCAGGGTGGAACAAATTCACCCCTCCACTTT
few,TRBV9,TRBJ2-2,19,-,CASSAQIWARTSNTGELFF,TGTGCCAGCAGCGCCCAGATATGGGCCCGCACATCGAACACCGGGGAGCTGTTTTTT
-,TRBV5-1,TRBJ2-5,13,TRBD1,CASNQGGEETQYF,TGCGCCAGTAATCAAGGGGGCGAAGAGACCCAGTACTTC
once,TRBV5-1,TRBJ2-5,15,TRBD2,CASSSSGRGQETQYF,TGCGCCAGCAGCTCCAGCGGGAGGGGACAAGAGACCCAGTACTTC
many,TRBV27,TRBJ2-3,17,TRBD2,CASSFLLTSGRTDTQYF,TGTGCCAGCAGTTTTCTCCTGACTAGCGGGAGGACAGATACGCAGTATTTT
few,TRBV27,TRBJ2-5,14,-,CASSPGPMGETQYF,TGTGCCAGCAGTCCCGGACCCATGGGTGAGACCCAGTACTTC
few,TRBV30,TRBJ2-3,13,-,CAWSVTSTDTQYF,TGTGCCTGGAGCGTCACTAGCACAGATACGCAGTATTTT
-,TRBV18,TRBJ1-2,14,-,CASSPGAPNYGYTF,TGTGCCAGCTCACCAGGGGCGCCCAACTATGGCTACACCTTC
-,TRBV20-1,TRBJ2-3,16,-,CSARGLDIRGADTQYF,TGCAGTGCTAGGGGTTTAGACATCCGAGGGGCAGATACGCAGTATTTT
many,TRBV29-1,TRBJ1-1,12,TRBD1,CSVHPGGTEAFF,TGCAGCGTTCACCCAGGGGGCACTGAAGCTTTCTTT
-,TRBV20-1,TRBJ1-1,11,-,CSALGTAEAFF,TGCAGTGCCCTTGGGACCGCAGAAGCTTTCTTT
many,TRBV7-8,TRBJ1-1,15,-,CASSLAWFGNTEAFF,TGTGCCAGCAGCTTAGCTTGGTTTGGGAACACTGAAGCTTTCTTT
-,TRBV6-5,TRBJ2-7,13,TRBD1,CATGGQGAHEQYF,TGTGCCACCGGAGGACAGGGGGCCCACGAGCAGTACTTC
-,TRBV28,TRBJ1-2,13,TRBD1,CASIWTGPYGYTF,TGTGCCAGCATCTGGACAGGCCCGTATGGCTACACCTTC
-,TRBV7-9,TRBJ1-1,14,TRBD1,CASSLAGGYAEAFF,TGTGCCAGCAGCTTAGCAGGGGGCTACGCTGAAGCTTTCTTT
-,TRBV25-1,TRBJ2-7,13,TRBD1,CASSPKQGNEQYF,TGTGCCAGCAGCCCAAAACAGGGGAACGAGCAGTACTTC
few,TRBV28,TRBJ1-5,14,-,CASRSTDSNQPQHF,TGTGCCAGCAGGTCGACCGATAGCAATCAGCCCCAGCATTTT
many,TRBV6-5,TRBJ2-2,13,-,CASEGAGPGELFF,TGTGCCAGCGAGGGCGCCGGGCCCGGGGAGCTGTTTTTT
many,TRBV12-5,TRBJ1-1,12,-,CASGYGNTEAFF,TGTGCTAGTGGTTATGGTAACACTGAAGCTTTCTTT
-,TRBV28,TRBJ1-5,13,-,CASSLGGWQPQHF,TGTGCCAGCAGTTTAGGGGGTTGGCAGCCCCAGCATTTT
many,TRBV6-2/TRBV6-3,TRBJ2-7,12,-,CASSRYKYEQYF,TGTGCCAGCAGCCGATACAAGTACGAGCAGTACTTC
few,TRBV27,TRBJ2-7,15,TRBD1,CASSLSTGGIYEQYF,TGTGCCAGCAGTTTATCGACAGGGGGCATATACGAGCAGTACTTC
-,TRBV28,TRBJ1-3,23,-,CASSLTGGSIGTWRELSGNTIYF,TGTGCCAGCAGTTTAACGGGGGGATCGATTGGAACATGGCGGGAACTGTCTGGAAACACCATATATTTT
-,TRBV27,TRBJ2-5,12,-,CASSPPGETQYF,TGTGCCAGCAGTCCCCCCGGCGAGACCCAGTACTTC